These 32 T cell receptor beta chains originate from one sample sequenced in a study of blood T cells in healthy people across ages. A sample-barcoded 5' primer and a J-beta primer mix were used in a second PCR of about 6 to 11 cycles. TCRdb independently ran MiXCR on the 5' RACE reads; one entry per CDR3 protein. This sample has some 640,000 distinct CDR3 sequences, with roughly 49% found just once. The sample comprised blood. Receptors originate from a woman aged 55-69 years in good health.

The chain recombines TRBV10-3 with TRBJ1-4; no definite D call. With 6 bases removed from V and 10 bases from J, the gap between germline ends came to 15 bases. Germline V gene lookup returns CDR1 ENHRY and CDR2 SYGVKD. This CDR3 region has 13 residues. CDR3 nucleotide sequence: TGTGCCATCAGCCCGGGGTCGGAGGGAAAACTGTTTTTT. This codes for CAISPGSEGKLFF.

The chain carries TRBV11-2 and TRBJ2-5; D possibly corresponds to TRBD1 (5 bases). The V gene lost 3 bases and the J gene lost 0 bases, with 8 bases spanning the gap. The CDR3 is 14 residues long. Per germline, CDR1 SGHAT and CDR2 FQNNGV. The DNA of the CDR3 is TGTGCCAGCAGCTTTGGGGCCAACCAAGAGACCCAGTACTTC. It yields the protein CASSFGANQETQYF.

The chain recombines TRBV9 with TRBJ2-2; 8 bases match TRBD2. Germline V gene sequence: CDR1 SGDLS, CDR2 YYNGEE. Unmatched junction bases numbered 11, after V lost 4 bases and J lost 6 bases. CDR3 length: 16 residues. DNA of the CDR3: TGTGCCAGCAGCTCACCGGGACTAGGTTTATCCGGGGAGCTGTTTTTT. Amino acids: CASSSPGLGLSGELFF. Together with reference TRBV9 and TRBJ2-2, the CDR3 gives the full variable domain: DSGVTQTPKHLITATGQRVTLRCSPRSGDLSVYWYQQSLDQGLQFLIQYYNGEERAKGNILERFSAQQFPDLHSELNLSSLELGDSALYFCASSSPGLGLSGELFFGEGSRLTVL.

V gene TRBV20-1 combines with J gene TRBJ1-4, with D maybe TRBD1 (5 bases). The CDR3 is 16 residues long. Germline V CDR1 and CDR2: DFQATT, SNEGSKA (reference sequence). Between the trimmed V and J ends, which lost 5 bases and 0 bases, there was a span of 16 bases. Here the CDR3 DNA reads TGCAGTGCTGGAGCTGGGGGACGGACAACTAATGAAAAACTGTTTTTT. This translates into CSAGAGGRTTNEKLFF.

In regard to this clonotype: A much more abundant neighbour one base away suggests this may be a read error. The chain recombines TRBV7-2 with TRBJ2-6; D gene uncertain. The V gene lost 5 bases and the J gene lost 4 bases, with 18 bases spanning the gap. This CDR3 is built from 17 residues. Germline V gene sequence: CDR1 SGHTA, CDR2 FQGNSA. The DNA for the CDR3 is TGTGCCAGCAGCAAAACCTTAATCAGTGGAGGGGCCAACGTCCTGACTTTC. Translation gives CASSKTLISGGANVLTF.

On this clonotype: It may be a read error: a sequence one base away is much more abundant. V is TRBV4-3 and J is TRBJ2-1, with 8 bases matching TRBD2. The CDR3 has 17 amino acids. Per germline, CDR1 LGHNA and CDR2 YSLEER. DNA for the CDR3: TGCACCAGCAGCCTGCTGAGCGGGGGAGGCTCCTACAATGAGCAGTTCTTC. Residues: CTSSLLSGGGSYNEQFF.

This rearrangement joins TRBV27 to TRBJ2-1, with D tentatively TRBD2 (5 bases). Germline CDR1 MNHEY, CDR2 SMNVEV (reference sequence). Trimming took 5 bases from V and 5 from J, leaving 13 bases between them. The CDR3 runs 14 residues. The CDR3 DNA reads TGTGCCAGCAGTATTGGACTTTCCCACAATGAGCAGTTCTTC. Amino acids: CASSIGLSHNEQFF.

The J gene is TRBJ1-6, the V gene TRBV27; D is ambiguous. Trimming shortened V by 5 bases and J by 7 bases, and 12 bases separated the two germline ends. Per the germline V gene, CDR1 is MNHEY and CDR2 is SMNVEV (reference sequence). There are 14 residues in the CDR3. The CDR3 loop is CASSPREPNSPLHF. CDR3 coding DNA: TGTGCCAGCAGTCCCCGGGAGCCCAATTCACCCCTCCACTTT.

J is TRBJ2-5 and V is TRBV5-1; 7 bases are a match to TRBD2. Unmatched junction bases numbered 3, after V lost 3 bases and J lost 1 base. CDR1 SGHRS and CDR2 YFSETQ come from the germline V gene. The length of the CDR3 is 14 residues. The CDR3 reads CASSWGGGQETQYF. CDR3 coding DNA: TGCGCCAGCAGCTGGGGCGGGGGCCAAGAGACCCAGTACTTC.

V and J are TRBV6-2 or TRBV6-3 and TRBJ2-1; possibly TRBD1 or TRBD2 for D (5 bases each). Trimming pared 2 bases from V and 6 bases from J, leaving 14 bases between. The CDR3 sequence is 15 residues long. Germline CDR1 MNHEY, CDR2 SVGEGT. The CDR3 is CASSYDVLGTNEQFF. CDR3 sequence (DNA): TGTGCCAGCAGTTACGATGTCTTAGGGACCAATGAGCAGTTCTTC.

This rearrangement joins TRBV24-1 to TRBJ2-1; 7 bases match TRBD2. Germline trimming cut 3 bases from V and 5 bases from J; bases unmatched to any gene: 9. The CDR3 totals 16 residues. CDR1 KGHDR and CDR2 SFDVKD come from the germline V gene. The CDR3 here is CATSDRSGVVHNEQFF. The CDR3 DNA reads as TGTGCCACCAGTGATAGAAGCGGGGTAGTTCACAATGAGCAGTTCTTC.

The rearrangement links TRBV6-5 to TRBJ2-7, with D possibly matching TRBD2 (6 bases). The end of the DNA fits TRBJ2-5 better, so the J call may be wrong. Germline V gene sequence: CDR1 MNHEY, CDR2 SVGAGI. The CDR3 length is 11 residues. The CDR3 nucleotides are TGTGCCAGCACCGGGGGATCGACCCAGTACTTC. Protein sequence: CASTGGSTQYF.

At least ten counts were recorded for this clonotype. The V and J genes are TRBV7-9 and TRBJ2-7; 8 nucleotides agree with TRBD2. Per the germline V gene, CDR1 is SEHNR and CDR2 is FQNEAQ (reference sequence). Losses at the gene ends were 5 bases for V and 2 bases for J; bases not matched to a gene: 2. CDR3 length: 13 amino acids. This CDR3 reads CASSKRETYEQYF. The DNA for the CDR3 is TGTGCCAGCAGCAAGCGGGAGACCTACGAGCAGTACTTC.

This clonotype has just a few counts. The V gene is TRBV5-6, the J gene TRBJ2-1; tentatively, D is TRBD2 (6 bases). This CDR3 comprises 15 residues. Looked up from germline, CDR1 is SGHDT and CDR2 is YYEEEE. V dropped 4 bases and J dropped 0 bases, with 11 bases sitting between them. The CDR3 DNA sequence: TGTGCCAGCAGCCAGGGACTGAGCTCCTACAATGAGCAGTTCTTC. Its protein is CASSQGLSSYNEQFF.

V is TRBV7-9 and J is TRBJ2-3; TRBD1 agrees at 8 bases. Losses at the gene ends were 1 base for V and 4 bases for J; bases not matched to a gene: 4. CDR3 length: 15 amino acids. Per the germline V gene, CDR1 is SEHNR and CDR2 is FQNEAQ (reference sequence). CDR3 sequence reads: CASSLGQGMADTQYF. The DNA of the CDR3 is TGTGCCAGCAGCTTAGGACAGGGGATGGCAGATACGCAGTATTTT.

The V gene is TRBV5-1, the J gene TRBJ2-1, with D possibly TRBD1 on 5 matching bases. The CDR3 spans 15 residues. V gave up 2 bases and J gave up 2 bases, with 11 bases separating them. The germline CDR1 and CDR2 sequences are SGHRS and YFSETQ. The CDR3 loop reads CASSFRVTTYNEQFF. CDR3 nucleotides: TGCGCCAGCAGCTTCAGGGTCACAACCTACAATGAGCAGTTCTTC.

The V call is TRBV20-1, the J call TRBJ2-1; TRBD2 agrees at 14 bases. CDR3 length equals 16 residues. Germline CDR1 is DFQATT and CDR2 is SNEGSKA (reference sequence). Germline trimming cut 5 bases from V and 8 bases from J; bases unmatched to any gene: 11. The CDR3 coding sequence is TGCAGTGCTCCGCGGGCGACTAGCGGGAGGGCCGATGAGCAGTTCTTC. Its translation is CSAPRATSGRADEQFF.

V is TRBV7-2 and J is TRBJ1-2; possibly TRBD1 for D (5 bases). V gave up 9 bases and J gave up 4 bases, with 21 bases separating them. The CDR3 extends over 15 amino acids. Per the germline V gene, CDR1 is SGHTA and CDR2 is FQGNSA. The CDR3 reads CARPGRDGDLYGYTF. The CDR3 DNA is TGTGCCAGGCCAGGGAGGGACGGAGACCTCTATGGCTACACCTTC.

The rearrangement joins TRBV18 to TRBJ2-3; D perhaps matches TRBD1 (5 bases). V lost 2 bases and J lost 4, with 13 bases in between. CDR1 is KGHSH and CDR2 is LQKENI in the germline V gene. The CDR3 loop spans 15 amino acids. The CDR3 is CASSPSSQGSDTQYF. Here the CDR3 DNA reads TGTGCCAGCTCACCATCTTCTCAGGGTTCAGATACGCAGTATTTT.

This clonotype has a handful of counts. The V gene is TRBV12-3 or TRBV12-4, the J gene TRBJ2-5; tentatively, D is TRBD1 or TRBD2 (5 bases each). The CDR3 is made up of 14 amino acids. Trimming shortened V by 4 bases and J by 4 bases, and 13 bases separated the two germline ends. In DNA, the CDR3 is TGTGCCAGCAGTTGGGACCCTCTGGGAGAGACCCAGTACTTC. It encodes CASSWDPLGETQYF.

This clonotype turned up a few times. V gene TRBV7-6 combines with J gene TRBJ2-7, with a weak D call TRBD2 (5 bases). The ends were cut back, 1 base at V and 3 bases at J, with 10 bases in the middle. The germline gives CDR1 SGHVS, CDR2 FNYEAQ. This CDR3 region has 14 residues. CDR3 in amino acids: CASSLDASSYEQYF. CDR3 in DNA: TGTGCCAGCAGCTTAGATGCTAGCAGCTACGAGCAGTACTTC.

The CDR3, as DNA: TGTGCCAGCTCACAGGGGTTCGAAGAGACCCAGTACTTC. Translating it yields CASSQGFEETQYF. The V call is TRBV18, the J call TRBJ2-5; possibly TRBD1 for D (5 bases). CDR3 length equals 13 residues. Trimming shortened V by 4 bases and J by 3 bases, and 9 bases separated the two germline ends. Germline lookup yields CDR1 KGHSH and CDR2 LQKENI.

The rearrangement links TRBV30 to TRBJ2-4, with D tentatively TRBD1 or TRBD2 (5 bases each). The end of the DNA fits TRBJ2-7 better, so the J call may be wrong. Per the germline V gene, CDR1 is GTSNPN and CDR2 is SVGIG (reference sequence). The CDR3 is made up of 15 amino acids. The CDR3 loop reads CAWREGTTGPYEQYF. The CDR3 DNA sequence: TGTGCCTGGAGAGAGGGGACCACGGGGCCCTACGAGCAGTACTTC.

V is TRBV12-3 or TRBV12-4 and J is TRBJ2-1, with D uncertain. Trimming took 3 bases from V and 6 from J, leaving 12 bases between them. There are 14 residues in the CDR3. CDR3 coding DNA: TGTGCCAGCAGTTTTATGTGGGCTATCAATGAGCAGTTCTTC. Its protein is CASSFMWAINEQFF.

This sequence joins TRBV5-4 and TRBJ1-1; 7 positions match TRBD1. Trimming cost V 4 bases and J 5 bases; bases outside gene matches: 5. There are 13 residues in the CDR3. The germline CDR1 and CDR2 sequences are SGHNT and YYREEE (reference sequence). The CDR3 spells CASSAGQRTEAFF. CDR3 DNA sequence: TGTGCCAGCAGCGCGGGACAGCGAACTGAAGCTTTCTTT.

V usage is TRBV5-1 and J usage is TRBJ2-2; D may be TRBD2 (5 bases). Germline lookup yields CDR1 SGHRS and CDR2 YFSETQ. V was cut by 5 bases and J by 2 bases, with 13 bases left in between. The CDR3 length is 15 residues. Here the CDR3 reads CASRSGLINTGELFF. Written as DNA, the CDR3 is TGCGCCAGCAGATCAGGACTCATCAACACCGGGGAGCTGTTTTTT.

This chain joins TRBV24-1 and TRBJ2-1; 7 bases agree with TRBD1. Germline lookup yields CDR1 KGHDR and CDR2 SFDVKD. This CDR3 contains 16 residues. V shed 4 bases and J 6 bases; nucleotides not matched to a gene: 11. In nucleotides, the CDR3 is TGTGCCACCAGTGACCCACAGGGGTCCCAGTTCAATGAGCAGTTCTTC. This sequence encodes CATSDPQGSQFNEQFF.

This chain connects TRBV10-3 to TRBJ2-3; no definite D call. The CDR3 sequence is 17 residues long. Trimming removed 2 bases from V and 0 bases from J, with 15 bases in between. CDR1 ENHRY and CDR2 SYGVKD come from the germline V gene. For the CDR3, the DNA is TGTGCCATCAGTGAGGATGTCGGCGGATACAGCACAGATACGCAGTATTTT. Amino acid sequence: CAISEDVGGYSTDTQYF.

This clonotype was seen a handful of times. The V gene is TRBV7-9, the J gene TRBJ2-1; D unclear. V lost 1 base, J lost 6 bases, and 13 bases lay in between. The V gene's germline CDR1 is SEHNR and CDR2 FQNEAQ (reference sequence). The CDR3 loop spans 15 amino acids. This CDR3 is CASSLVIPTRNEQFF. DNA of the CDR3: TGTGCCAGCAGCTTAGTAATCCCAACTCGCAATGAGCAGTTCTTC.

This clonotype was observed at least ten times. Here the CDR3 DNA reads TGCAGTGCTAGTCCCCCGACAGGGGGGGGCTACGGCTACACCTTC. Translated, it gives CSASPPTGGGYGYTF. This rearrangement joins TRBV20-1 to TRBJ1-2; 9 nucleotides line up with TRBD1. Germline CDR1 reads DFQATT; CDR2 reads SNEGSKA (reference sequence). J was trimmed by 8 bases and V by 3 bases; bases with no gene match: 13. The CDR3 length is 15 residues.

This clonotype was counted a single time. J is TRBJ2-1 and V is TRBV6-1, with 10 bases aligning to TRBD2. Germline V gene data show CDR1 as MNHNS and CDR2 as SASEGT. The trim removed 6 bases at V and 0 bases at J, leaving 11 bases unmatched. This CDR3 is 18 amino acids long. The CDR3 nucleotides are TGTGCCAGCAGGCCGGGACTAGCGTACACGAGCTCCTACAATGAGCAGTTCTTC. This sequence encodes CASRPGLAYTSSYNEQFF.

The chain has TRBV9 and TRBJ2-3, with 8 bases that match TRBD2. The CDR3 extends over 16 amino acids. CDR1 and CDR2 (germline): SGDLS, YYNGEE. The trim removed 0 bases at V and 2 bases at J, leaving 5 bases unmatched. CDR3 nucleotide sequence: TGTGCCAGCAGCGTAGTGGTTAGCGGGAACACAGATACGCAGTATTTT. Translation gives CASSVVVSGNTDTQYF. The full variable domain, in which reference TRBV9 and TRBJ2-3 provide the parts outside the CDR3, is DSGVTQTPKHLITATGQRVTLRCSPRSGDLSVYWYQQSLDQGLQFLIQYYNGEERAKGNILERFSAQQFPDLHSELNLSSLELGDSALYFCASSVVVSGNTDTQYFGPGTRLTVL.